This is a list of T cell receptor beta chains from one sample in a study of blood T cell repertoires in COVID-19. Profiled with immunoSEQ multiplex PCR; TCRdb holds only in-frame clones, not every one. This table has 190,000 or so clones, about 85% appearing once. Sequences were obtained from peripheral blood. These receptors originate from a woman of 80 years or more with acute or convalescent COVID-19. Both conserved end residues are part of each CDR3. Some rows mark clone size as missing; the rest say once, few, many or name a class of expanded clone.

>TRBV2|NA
CASSVRGQGEKLFF
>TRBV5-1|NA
CASSQASGESTGELFF
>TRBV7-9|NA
CASSLAGQGDTIYF
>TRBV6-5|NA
CASSLFGGSYEKLFF
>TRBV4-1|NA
CASSQRLAGGLDTQYF
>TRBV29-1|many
CSVELYGQGSGTEAFF
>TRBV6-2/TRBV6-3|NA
CASSFYRVGTEAFF
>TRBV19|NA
CASSRTGGPTYEQYF
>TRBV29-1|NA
CSASGTASTQETQYF
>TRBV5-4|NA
CASRRGGTNEKLFF
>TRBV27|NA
CASQRSSSTGSSYEQYF
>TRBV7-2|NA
CASSLEAGGTGELFF
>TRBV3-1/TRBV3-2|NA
CASSLRDAGTEAFF
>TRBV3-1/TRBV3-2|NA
CATGARQIQGSYGYTF
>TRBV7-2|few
CASSLRAGVWGNEQFF
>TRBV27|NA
CASSPGSQTRYEQFF
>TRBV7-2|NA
CASSPPERTEAFF
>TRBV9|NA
CASSVGPSGWSGEQFF
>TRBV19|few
CASSTRQLLAKNIQYF
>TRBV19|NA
CASRIGGSGQPQHF
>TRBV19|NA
CASSARDIRNF
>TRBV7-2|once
CASSLTNYGYTF
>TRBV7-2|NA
CASSLVGEGVTKNIQYF
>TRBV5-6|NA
CASSLSVSTDTQYF
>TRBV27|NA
CASSLQGLGTEAFF
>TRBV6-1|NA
CASSDRGKAQDTQYF
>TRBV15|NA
CATSRDIRGNEKLFF
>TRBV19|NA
CASRIQGPNYGYTF
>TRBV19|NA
CASSPDRGRYEQYF
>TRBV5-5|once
CASSSAGGNYEQYF
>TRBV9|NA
CASSVGGGTSGRRDTQYF
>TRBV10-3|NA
CAITHLAANYGYTF
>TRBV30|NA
CAWGTVNSYEQYF
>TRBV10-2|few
CASSGSTSPSYEQYF
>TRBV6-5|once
CASSNPWRDFAEQYF
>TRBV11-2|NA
CASSLGGRWGGAYNEQFF
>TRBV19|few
CASSTPGGGITNEKLFF
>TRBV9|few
CASSVAGTSGRSNEQFF
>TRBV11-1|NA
CASSLVVGMGAYEQYF
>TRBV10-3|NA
CAISLQGNSPLHF
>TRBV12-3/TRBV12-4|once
CASSLGTGYGYTF
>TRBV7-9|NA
CASSFGGSYGYTF
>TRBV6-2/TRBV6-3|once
CASSYGQGALYGYTF
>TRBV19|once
CASSIEAGYEQYF
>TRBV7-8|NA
CASPPYEQYF
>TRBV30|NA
CAWSVTLRGGSPLHF
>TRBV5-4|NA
CASSLPTGTGAQETQYF
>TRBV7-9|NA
CASSLEQGWDEKLFF
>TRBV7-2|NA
CASSLGDRAGGYTF
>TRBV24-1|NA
CATSDLAGGSYEQYF
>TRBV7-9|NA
CASSPRRGLATFF
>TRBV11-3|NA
CASSPHRGTDTQYF